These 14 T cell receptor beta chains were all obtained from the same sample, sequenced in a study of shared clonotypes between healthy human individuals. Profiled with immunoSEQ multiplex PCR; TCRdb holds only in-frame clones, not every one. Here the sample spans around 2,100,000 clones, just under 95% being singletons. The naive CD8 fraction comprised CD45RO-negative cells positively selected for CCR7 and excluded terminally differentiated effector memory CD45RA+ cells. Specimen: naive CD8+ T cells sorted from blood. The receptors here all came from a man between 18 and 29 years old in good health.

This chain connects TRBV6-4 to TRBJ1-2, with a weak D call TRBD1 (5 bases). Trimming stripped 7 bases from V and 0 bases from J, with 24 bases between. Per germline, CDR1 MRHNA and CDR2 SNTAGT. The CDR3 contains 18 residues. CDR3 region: CASITGTERVFANYGYTF. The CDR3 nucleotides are TGTGCCAGCATCACCGGGACCGAGAGGGTATTTGCTAACTATGGCTACACCTTC.

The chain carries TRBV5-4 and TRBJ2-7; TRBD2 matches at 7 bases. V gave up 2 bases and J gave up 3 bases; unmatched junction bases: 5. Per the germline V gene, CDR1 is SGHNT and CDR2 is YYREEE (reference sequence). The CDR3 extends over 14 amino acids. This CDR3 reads CASSFGGGSYEQYF. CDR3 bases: TGTGCCAGCAGCTTTGGCGGGGGAAGCTACGAGCAGTACTTC.

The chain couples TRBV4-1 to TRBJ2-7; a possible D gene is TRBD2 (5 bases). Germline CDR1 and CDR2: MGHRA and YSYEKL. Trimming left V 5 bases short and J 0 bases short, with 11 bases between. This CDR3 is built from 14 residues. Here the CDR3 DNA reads TGCGCCAGCAGCGCGAGGGCGAGCTCCTACGAGCAGTACTTC. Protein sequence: CASSARASSYEQYF.

This chain's CDR3 is CASSLSPPTSGASYEQYF. DNA of the CDR3: TGTGCCAGCAGCTTGTCCCCCCCGACTAGCGGGGCGTCCTACGAGCAGTACTTC. The chain uses TRBV5-4 and TRBJ2-7, with 11 bases lining up with TRBD2. This CDR3 region has 18 residues. Germline values: CDR1 SGHNT, CDR2 YYREEE (reference sequence). V was pared by 1 base and J by 1 base, with 10 bases of the junction left unmatched.

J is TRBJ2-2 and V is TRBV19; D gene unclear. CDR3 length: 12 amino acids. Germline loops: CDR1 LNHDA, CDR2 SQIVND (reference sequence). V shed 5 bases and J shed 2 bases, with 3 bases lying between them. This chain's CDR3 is CASSYNTGELFF. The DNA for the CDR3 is TGTGCCAGTAGTTACAACACCGGGGAGCTGTTTTTT.

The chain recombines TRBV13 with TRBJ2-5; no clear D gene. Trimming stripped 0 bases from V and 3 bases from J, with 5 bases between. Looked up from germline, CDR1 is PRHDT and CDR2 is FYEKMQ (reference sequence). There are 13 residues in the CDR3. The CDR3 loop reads CASSLGGKETQYF. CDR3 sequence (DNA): TGTGCCAGCAGCTTAGGTGGGAAAGAGACCCAGTACTTC. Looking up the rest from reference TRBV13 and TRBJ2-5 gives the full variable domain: AAGVIQSPRHLIKEKRETATLKCYPIPRHDTVYWYQQGPGQDPQFLISFYEKMQSDKGSIPDRFSAQQFSDYHSELNMSSLELGDSALYFCASSLGGKETQYFGPGTRLLVL.

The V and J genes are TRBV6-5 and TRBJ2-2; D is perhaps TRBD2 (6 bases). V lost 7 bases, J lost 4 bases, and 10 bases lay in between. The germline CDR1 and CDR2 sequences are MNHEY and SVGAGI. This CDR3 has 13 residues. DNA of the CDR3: TGTGCCAGCAAACGGGAGTTCACCGGGGAGCTGTTTTTT. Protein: CASKREFTGELFF.

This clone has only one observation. CDR3 DNA: TGCGCCAGCAGCCCGGAGGCCGGTCCTACAGATACGCAGTATTTT. This encodes CASSPEAGPTDTQYF. The gene calls are TRBV4-1 and TRBJ2-3; a weak D match, TRBD2 (5 bases). Germline CDR1 MGHRA, CDR2 YSYEKL. The CDR3 runs to 15 residues. V lost 4 bases, J lost 3 bases, and 14 bases lay in between.

CDR3 region: CASSLSGGDSEQYF. CDR3 bases: TGTGCCAGCAGTTTATCCGGGGGGGACTCCGAGCAGTACTTC. The chain employs TRBV27 and TRBJ2-7; 8 bases agree with TRBD2. This CDR3 spans 14 amino acids. Germline V gene lookup returns CDR1 MNHEY and CDR2 SMNVEV (reference sequence). With V trimmed by 0 bases and J by 6 bases, 4 bases remained unmatched.

CDR3 in DNA: TGCAGCGTTGAGGGCTGGACAGGGGCCGTTGGTGAGCAGTTCTTC. It yields the protein CSVEGWTGAVGEQFF. V gene TRBV29-1 combines with J gene TRBJ2-1, with 9 bases that match TRBD1. V lost 3 bases, J lost 9 bases, and 12 bases stayed unmatched. Germline V gene sequence: CDR1 SQVTM, CDR2 ANQGSEA. CDR3 length: 15 amino acids.

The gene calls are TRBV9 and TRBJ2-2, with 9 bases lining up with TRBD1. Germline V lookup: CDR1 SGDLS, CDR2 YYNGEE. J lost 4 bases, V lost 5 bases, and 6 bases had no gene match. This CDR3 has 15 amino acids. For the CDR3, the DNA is TGTGCCAGCAGTGGACAGGGGTCGCGCACCGGGGAGCTGTTTTTT. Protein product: CASSGQGSRTGELFF.

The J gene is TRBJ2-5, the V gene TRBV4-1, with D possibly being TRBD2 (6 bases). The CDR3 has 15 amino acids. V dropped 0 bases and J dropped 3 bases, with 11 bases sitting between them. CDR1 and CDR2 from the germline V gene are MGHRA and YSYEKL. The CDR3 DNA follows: TGCGCCAGCAGCCAAGATTTCGGGAGCGAAGAGACCCAGTACTTC. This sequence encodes CASSQDFGSEETQYF.

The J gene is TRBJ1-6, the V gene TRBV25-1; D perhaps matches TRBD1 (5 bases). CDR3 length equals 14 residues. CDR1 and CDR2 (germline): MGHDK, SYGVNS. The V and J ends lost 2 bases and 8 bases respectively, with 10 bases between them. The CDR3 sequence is CASSERGGYSPLHF. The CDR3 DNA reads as TGTGCCAGCAGTGAAAGGGGCGGGTATTCACCCCTCCACTTT.

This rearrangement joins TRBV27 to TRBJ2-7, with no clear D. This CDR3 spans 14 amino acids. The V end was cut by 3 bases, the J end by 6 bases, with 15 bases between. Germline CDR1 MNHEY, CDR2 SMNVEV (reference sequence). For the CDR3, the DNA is TGTGCCAGCAGTTTGGGTATCCAGTCGGGCGAGCAGTACTTC. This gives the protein CASSLGIQSGEQYF.